The entry below gives a single T cell receptor (beta chain) sequence along with its context. The specificity of this receptor is unknown. Per-base quality was not reported, and no clone a single base away is much larger than it. This specimen comes from a study of identical twins (TCRdb year 2016). In the study overall: TCR alpha and beta repertoires from monozygotic twins, unrelated adults of various ages and cord blood were deep-sequenced to test whether fetal clonotypes persist. To rule out contamination, the twin experiments were replicated at different times with different library preparation protocols. General findings and caveats noted by the study authors: A weaker excess of twin sharing was found in beta out-of-frame sequences because the signal-to-noise ratio was lowered by fewer shared sequences. Invariant T cells such as MAIT and iNKT could partly confound zero-insertion analyses, though diverse VJ usage argued against this for most clonotypes. Because the same donors could not be followed over many years, the conclusions relied on cross-sectional statistical analysis. Abundant cord blood beta clonotypes carried fewer insertions; young adult naive repertoires showed a weaker similar trend, while memory repertoires showed none. Out-of-frame TCR alpha sequences shared between twins showed an excess of low generation-probability sequences compared with coincidental sharing between unrelated individuals. Out-of-frame TCR alpha sharing in monozygotic twins was systematically underestimated by recombination models, whereas sharing between unrelated individuals was in agreement with the recombination models.

V was cut back by 5 bases and J by 8 bases, leaving a gap of 12 bases between them. There are 12 amino acids in the CDR3, from cysteine to phenylalanine inclusive. Kept here is only the CDR3 DNA, which spans 36 bases and is read in frame from base 1. CDR1 and CDR2 are drawn from the germline V gene (reference sequence): SEHNR, FQNEAQ. The method behind the library was 5' RACE. The reads were generated on an Illumina HiSeq 2000. Template switching added a universal primer binding site, and the final cDNA carried a unique molecular identifier that allowed TCR cDNA molecules to be counted accurately. First-strand cDNA for TCR alpha and beta chains was synthesized from specific primers in the conserved constant-segment region. To control for contamination, every cDNA library carried two barcodes: a SMART-Mk sample barcode plus Illumina barcodes. TruSeq adapter sequences and Illumina sample barcodes were added in two successive PCR steps. The TCR alpha and beta cDNA libraries were sequenced on the Illumina HiSeq platform using custom primers. As for the original processing: MiGEC was used to process raw reads and extract unique molecular identifiers, and MiXCR was used to find CDR3 positions. Recombination models were inferred per individual with the repgenHMM and IGoR tools using an EM algorithm. Shared clonotype analysis was performed with the tcR package in R, normalizing sharing by the product of cloneset sizes. To study raw recombination free of thymic and clonal selection effects, out-of-frame nonproductive sequences were analyzed. The raw public data were reprocessed by TCRdb itself: fastp quality trimming at Q25, MiXCR clonotype calling, in-frame beta chains only. Rows merge per CDR3 protein into single entries with the most common DNA and genes. V and J calls and clone size were set by TCRdb, not the authors. This sample holds fewer than 650,000 distinct CDR3 sequences; 7.5% to 10% were observed only once. The top ten hold around 3% of the sample.

Every donor in the study was a healthy Caucasian. Three pairs of female monozygotic twins, all aged about 18 to 30 years, were included in the twin cohort. RNA for TCR libraries was isolated from peripheral blood mononuclear cells. The same specimen was also included in a second study, on yellow fever vaccine responses in identical twins. Taken from the second paper: The T cell response to vaccination in identical twins was reported by the authors to appear partly convergent and partly personalized. In identical twins, the study followed T cell clones that responded to the vaccine with precision.

The sample was PBMCs. This TCR came from a woman younger than 35 in good health. The sequence is built from TRBV7-9 and TRBJ1-1; the D segment cannot be called with confidence. Read as DNA, the sequence is TGTGCCAGCAGCCTCGGCGTAATGGAAGCTTTCTTT. It translates to CASSLGVMEAFF.